These T cell receptor beta chains were read from a single sample in a study of blood T cell repertoires in COVID-19. TCRdb's table, derived via immunoSEQ multiplex PCR, lists solely in-frame clones and lacks some. The sample consists of about 230,000 clones, 70% to 90% of them appearing once. Sequencing was done on a sample of peripheral blood. These receptors came from a man between 50 and 59 years old with COVID-19, enrolled during active disease. CDR3s include the opening cysteine and the closing phenylalanine or tryptophan. Fields, in order: V gene, clone size, D gene, J gene, CDR3 DNA, CDR3 protein. A D gene is named only where the DNA matches it firmly. Clone size, where shown, is once, few, many, or a class for clones that have expanded.

TRBV29-1	NA	NA	TRBJ1-2	TGCAGCGTTGGGCCCCCAGGCTACACCTTC	CSVGPPGYTF
TRBV18	NA	NA	TRBJ2-3	TGTGCCAGCTCGTACGGCGGGGCGGCTGGCACAGATACGCAGTATTTT	CASSYGGAAGTDTQYF
TRBV9	once	NA	TRBJ1-6	TGTGCCAGCAGCGTAGCGAGCTCCTATAATTCACCCCTCCACTTT	CASSVASSYNSPLHF
TRBV11-3	NA	NA	TRBJ2-1	TGTGCCAGCAGCTCCACTGATAGTCTCTATGAGCAGTTCTTC	CASSSTDSLYEQFF
TRBV7-9	NA	TRBD2	TRBJ2-1	TGTGCCAGCAGCACCTGGACTAGCGGGAGGGACAATGAGCAGTTCTTC	CASSTWTSGRDNEQFF
TRBV7-6	NA	TRBD2	TRBJ2-5	TGTGCCAGCAGCGCCGGGGACTACCAATACCAAGAGACCCAGTACTTC	CASSAGDYQYQETQYF
TRBV18	NA	NA	TRBJ2-3	TGTGCCAGCTCACCGTTCGGGGGTACAGATACGCAGTATTTT	CASSPFGGTDTQYF
TRBV11-2	NA	NA	TRBJ2-6	TGTGCCAGCAGCTTAGAGGGGGGCTCTGGGGCCAACGTCCTGACTTTC	CASSLEGGSGANVLTF
TRBV5-1	NA	TRBD1	TRBJ2-2	TGCGCCAGCAGCTCCGTACTTGGAACAGGGGGCGGCACCGGGGAGCTGTTTTTT	CASSSVLGTGGGTGELFF
TRBV10-1	NA	NA	TRBJ1-1	TGCGCCAGCAGATCTTCCCGGGGGAACACTGAAGCTTTCTTT	CASRSSRGNTEAFF
TRBV10-3	NA	NA	TRBJ1-2	TGTGCCATCAGTCAGGCAGGGTCCTATGGCTACACCTTC	CAISQAGSYGYTF
TRBV5-1	NA	NA	TRBJ2-5	TGCGCCAGCAGCTTCCAGGGAGAGACCCAGTACTTC	CASSFQGETQYF
TRBV5-6	NA	TRBD2	TRBJ2-1	TGTGCCAGCAGCTCCCCGACTAGCGGGATGGGCAATGAGCAGTTCTTC	CASSSPTSGMGNEQFF
TRBV29-1	once	NA	TRBJ2-5	TGCAGCGTTGGTCTATACCAAGAGACCCAGTACTTC	CSVGLYQETQYF
TRBV19	NA	NA	TRBJ2-1	TGTGCCAGTAGTACGGGACACTTTAATGAGCAGTTCTTC	CASSTGHFNEQFF
TRBV27	NA	NA	TRBJ1-5	TGTGCCAGCAGTTCCAGGGATTTTCAGCCCCAGCATTTT	CASSSRDFQPQHF
TRBV4-3	NA	NA	TRBJ1-2	TGCGCCAGCAGCCAAGTGGGGGGGCAGGGCTACTATGGCTACACCTTC	CASSQVGGQGYYGYTF
TRBV5-6	few	TRBD2	TRBJ2-7	TGTGCCAGCACCTATGTAGGAGTAGCGGGCGTTTACGAGCAGTACTTC	CASTYVGVAGVYEQYF
TRBV18	NA	TRBD1	TRBJ1-5	TGTGCCAGCTCACCAGGGACAGGGGGCCGGCCCCAGCATTTT	CASSPGTGGRPQHF
TRBV21-1	NA	NA	TRBJ1-5	TGTGCCAGCAGCAAGCCGGGGGACAGGGCTCAGCCCCAGCATTTT	CASSKPGDRAQPQHF
TRBV28	NA	NA	TRBJ1-6	TGTGCCAGCAGTTTAAGCCAGGGTAGTTCACCCCTCCACTTT	CASSLSQGSSPLHF
TRBV19	NA	NA	TRBJ2-1	TGTGCCAGTAGTAAACTCCAGTTCTTC	CASSKLQFF
TRBV19	NA	NA	TRBJ2-1	TGTGCCAGTAGCTTAGCCCCGTGGGATGAGCAGTTCTTC	CASSLAPWDEQFF
TRBV7-9	once	NA	TRBJ2-7	TGTGCCAGCAGCCAGGGGCAGGGAATCGTAGTCGAGCAGTACTTC	CASSQGQGIVVEQYF
TRBV6-2/TRBV6-3	NA	NA	TRBJ1-1	TGTGCCAGCAGTTACGGCTCGAACACTGAAGCTTTCTTT	CASSYGSNTEAFF
TRBV7-8	NA	TRBD2	TRBJ2-5	TGTGCCAGCAGCGTTAGCGGGGGGGCTTTTTATGCGGAGACCCAGTACTTC	CASSVSGGAFYAETQYF
TRBV21-1	NA	NA	TRBJ2-1	TGTGCCAGCAGCAAAGCGCGTCGGCAGGTAAATGAGCAGTTCTTC	CASSKARRQVNEQFF
TRBV19	NA	TRBD1	TRBJ2-3	TGTGCCAGTAGATGGGACAGATCATCAGATACGCAGTATTTT	CASRWDRSSDTQYF
TRBV7-2	NA	TRBD1	TRBJ2-1	TGTGCCAGCAGCTTAGTAGTGACCGGGACAGGGTTTGGCAATGAGCAGTTCTTC	CASSLVVTGTGFGNEQFF
TRBV5-4	NA	TRBD2	TRBJ2-7	TGTGCCAGCACCGTCAGACTAGCGGGATCCGAGCAGTACTTC	CASTVRLAGSEQYF
TRBV28	NA	TRBD1	TRBJ1-6	TGTGCCAGCAGGTCACCCGGGACAGGCGGCGACCTCCACTTT	CASRSPGTGGDLHF
TRBV7-9	NA	TRBD1	TRBJ2-1	TGTGCCAGCAGCAGTGGACAGGTCTACAATGAGCAGTTCTTC	CASSSGQVYNEQFF
TRBV28	NA	TRBD1	TRBJ1-2	TGTGCCAGCAGTTTATATGGAGGACAGGGTGGCGACTTC	CASSLYGGQGGDF
TRBV10-3	NA	TRBD1	TRBJ1-2	TGTGCCATCAGTGGGACAGGGGACTATGGCTACACCTTC	CAISGTGDYGYTF
TRBV18	NA	TRBD1	TRBJ1-1	TGTGCCAGCTCACCAATACAGGGGACCACGTCTGAAGCTTTCTTT	CASSPIQGTTSEAFF
TRBV18	few	NA	TRBJ1-2	TGTGCCAGCTCACCAGATCCCGGGAAAAACTATGGCTACACCTTC	CASSPDPGKNYGYTF
TRBV28	NA	TRBD1	TRBJ1-2	TGTGCCAGCAGTTTATTCCAGGGGGCCGGTGGCTACACCTTC	CASSLFQGAGGYTF
TRBV30	NA	NA	TRBJ2-7	TGTGCCTGGAGTTGGCGGGCTTCCTACGAGCAGTACTTC	CAWSWRASYEQYF
TRBV19	NA	TRBD1	TRBJ1-2	TGTGCCAGTAGTATTGGGACAGGGGCCCCAGCTAACTATGGCTACACCTTC	CASSIGTGAPANYGYTF
TRBV14	NA	NA	TRBJ1-6	TGTGCCAGCAGCCCCCCGGGACACTCCAAGGGCTATAATTCACCCCTCCACTTT	CASSPPGHSKGYNSPLHF
TRBV18	NA	NA	TRBJ2-7	TGTGCCAGCTCACCACCGGGCAGGGGGGCCGACGAGCAGTACTTC	CASSPPGRGADEQYF
TRBV9	few	NA	TRBJ2-3	TGTGCCAGCAGCGCAACAGGGAGTACCTTTACAGATACGCAGTATTTT	CASSATGSTFTDTQYF
TRBV9	NA	NA	TRBJ1-5	TGTGCCAGCAGCGCAGGGGATCAGCCCCAGCATTTT	CASSAGDQPQHF
TRBV27	NA	TRBD1	TRBJ1-1	TGTGCCAGCAGTTCATGGACAGGAGGCACTGAAGCTTTCTTT	CASSSWTGGTEAFF
TRBV3-1/TRBV3-2	NA	TRBD1	TRBJ1-6	TGTGCCAGCAGCCAGGAGGACAGGAATAATTCACCCCTCCACTTT	CASSQEDRNNSPLHF
TRBV14	NA	NA	TRBJ2-2	TGTGCCAGCAGCCAAGATTTAGTCTTCAGGGAGCTGTTTTTT	CASSQDLVFRELFF
TRBV19	few	NA	TRBJ1-1	TGTGCCAGTAGCCCAGGGGCCACTGAAGCTTTCTTT	CASSPGATEAFF
TRBV19	medium-sized	NA	TRBJ1-3	TGTGCCAGTAGCACTAATGCCCTAATATCTGGAAACACCATATATTTT	CASSTNALISGNTIYF
TRBV19	NA	NA	TRBJ2-5	TGTGCCAGTAGCCCGGGGTACCAAGAGACCCAGTACTTC	CASSPGYQETQYF
TRBV30	NA	TRBD1	TRBJ2-1	TGTGCCTGGAGTCTCGCCGGGACAGTCTTTAACAATGAGCAGTTCTTC	CAWSLAGTVFNNEQFF
TRBV6-6	few	TRBD1	TRBJ2-7	TGTGCCAGCAGTTACTTACGGCAGGGGGTAAAGTACGAGCAGTACTTC	CASSYLRQGVKYEQYF
TRBV21-1	NA	NA	TRBJ2-5	TGTGCCAGCAACCCGCCGACACAGGGTTCACCGGAGACCCAGTACTTC	CASNPPTQGSPETQYF
TRBV28	NA	TRBD2	TRBJ2-1	TGTGCCAGCAGTTCAGATAGCGGGGGATACAATGAGCAGTTCTTC	CASSSDSGGYNEQFF
TRBV7-8	NA	TRBD1	TRBJ1-6	TGTGCCAGCAGCGGGTCCGGGACAGGGGGCCAGTCACCCCTCCACTTT	CASSGSGTGGQSPLHF
TRBV25-1	NA	NA	TRBJ1-3	TGTGCCAGCAGTGAGTCCGGTTTGTCTGGAAACACCATATATTTT	CASSESGLSGNTIYF
TRBV15	few	NA	TRBJ1-5	TGTGCCACCAGCCGAGGACAGAGTAATCAGCCCCAGCATTTT	CATSRGQSNQPQHF